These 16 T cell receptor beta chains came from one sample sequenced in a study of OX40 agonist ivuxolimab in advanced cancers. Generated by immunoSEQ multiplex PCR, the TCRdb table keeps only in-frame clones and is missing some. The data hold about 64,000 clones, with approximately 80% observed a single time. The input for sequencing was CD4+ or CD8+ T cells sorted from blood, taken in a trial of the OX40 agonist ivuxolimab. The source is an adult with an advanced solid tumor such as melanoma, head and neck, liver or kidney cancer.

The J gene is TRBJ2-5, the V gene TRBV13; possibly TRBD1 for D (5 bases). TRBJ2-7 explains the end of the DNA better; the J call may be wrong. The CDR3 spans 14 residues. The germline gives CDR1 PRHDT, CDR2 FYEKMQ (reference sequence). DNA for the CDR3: TGTGCCAGCAGCTTCAGGGTTATGGGATACGAGCAGTACTTC. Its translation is CASSFRVMGYEQYF.

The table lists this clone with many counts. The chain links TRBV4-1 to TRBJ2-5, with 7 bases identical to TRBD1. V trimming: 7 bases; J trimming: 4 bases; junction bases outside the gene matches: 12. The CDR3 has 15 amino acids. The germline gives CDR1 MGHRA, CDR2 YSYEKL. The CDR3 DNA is TGCGCCAGCACTCCAACAGGGGATCCACGAGAGACCCAGTACTTC. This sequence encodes CASTPTGDPRETQYF.

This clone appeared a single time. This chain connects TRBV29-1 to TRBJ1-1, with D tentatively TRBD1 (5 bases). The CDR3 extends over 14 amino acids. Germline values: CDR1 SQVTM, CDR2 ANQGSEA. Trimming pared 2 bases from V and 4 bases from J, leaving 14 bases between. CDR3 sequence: CSVESLPGVTEAFF. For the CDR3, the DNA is TGCAGCGTTGAATCTCTCCCGGGGGTCACTGAAGCTTTCTTT.

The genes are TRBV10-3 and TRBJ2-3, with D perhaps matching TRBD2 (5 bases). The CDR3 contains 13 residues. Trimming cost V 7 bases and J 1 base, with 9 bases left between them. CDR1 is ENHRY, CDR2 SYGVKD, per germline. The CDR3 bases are TGTGCCATCACCCTTAGCGGCACAGATACGCAGTATTTT. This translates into CAITLSGTDTQYF.

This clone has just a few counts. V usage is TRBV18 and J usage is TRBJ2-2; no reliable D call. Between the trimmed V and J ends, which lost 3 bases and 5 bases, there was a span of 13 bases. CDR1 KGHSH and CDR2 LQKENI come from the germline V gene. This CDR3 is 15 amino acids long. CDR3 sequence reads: CASSPPGVGTGELFF. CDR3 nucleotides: TGTGCCAGCTCACCTCCCGGTGTAGGGACCGGGGAGCTGTTTTTT.

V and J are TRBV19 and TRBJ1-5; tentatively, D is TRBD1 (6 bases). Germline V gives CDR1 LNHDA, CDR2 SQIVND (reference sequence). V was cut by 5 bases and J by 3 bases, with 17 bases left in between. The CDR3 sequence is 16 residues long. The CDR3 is CASSVLGQGNNQPQHF. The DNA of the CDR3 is TGTGCCAGTAGTGTTCTAGGGCAGGGGAACAATCAGCCCCAGCATTTT.

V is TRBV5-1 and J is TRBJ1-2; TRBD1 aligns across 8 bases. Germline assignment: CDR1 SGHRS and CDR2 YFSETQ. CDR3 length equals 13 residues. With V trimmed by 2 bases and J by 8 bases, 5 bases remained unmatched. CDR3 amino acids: CASSFTGGIGYTF. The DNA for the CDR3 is TGCGCCAGCAGCTTTACAGGGGGGATCGGCTACACCTTC.

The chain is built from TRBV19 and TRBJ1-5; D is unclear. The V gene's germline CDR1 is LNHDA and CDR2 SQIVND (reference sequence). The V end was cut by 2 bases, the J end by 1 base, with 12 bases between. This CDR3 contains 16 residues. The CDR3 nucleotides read TGTGCCAGTAGTATATACGTGGGTAGGAGCAATCAGCCCCAGCATTTT. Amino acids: CASSIYVGRSNQPQHF.

Here the CDR3 DNA reads TGTGCCTGGAGACATAGCGGGGAGCAGTTCTTC. This encodes CAWRHSGEQFF. The chain employs TRBV30 and TRBJ2-1; 7 nucleotides agree with TRBD2. Germline CDR1 GTSNPN, CDR2 SVGIG (reference sequence). The CDR3 sequence is 11 residues long. V dropped 3 bases and J dropped 10; count of bases not matched to a gene: 3.

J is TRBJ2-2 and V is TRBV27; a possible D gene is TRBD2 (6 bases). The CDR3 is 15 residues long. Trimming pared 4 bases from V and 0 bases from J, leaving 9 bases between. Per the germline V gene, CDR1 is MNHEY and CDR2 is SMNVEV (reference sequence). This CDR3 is CASSWLAPNTGELFF. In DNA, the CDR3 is TGTGCCAGCAGTTGGCTAGCGCCGAACACCGGGGAGCTGTTTTTT.

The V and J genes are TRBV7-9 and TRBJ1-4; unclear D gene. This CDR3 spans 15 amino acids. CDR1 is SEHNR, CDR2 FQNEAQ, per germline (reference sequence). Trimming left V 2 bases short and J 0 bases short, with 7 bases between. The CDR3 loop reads CASSLYSATNEKLFF. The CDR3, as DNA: TGTGCCAGCAGCTTATATAGTGCAACTAATGAAAAACTGTTTTTT.

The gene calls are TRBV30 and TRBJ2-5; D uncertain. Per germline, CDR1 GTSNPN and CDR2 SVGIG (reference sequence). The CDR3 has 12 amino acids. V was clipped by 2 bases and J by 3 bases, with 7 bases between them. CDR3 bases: TGTGCCTGGAGTCGGTGGGAAGAGACCCAGTACTTC. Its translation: CAWSRWEETQYF.

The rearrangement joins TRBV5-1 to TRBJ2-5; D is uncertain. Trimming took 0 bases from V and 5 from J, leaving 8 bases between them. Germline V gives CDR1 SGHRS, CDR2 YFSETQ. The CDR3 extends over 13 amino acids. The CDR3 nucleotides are TGCGCCAGCAGCTTGGGGGTCGAGGAGACCCAGTACTTC. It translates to CASSLGVEETQYF. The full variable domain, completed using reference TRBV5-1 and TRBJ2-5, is KAGVTQTPRYLIKTRGQQVTLSCSPISGHRSVSWYQQTPGQGLQFLFEYFSETQRNKGNFPGRFSGRQFSNSRSEMNVSTLELGDSALYLCASSLGVEETQYFGPGTRLLVL.

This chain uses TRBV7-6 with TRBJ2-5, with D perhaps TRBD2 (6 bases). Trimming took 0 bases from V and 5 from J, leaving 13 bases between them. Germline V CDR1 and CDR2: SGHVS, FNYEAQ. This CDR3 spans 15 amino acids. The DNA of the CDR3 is TGTGCCAGCAGCTTAGCGAGGGCAGGGAGGGAGACCCAGTACTTC. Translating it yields CASSLARAGRETQYF.

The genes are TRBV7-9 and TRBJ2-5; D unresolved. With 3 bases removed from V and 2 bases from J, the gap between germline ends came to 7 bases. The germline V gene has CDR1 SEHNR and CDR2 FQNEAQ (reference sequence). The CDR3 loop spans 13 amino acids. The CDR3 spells CASSFPPQETQYF. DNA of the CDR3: TGTGCCAGCAGCTTTCCCCCTCAAGAGACCCAGTACTTC. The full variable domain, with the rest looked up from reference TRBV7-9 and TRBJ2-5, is DTGVSQNPRHKITKRGQNVTFRCDPISEHNRLYWYRQTLGQGPEFLTYFQNEAQLEKSRLLSDRFSAERPKGSFSTLEIQRTEQGDSAMYLCASSFPPQETQYFGPGTRLLVL.

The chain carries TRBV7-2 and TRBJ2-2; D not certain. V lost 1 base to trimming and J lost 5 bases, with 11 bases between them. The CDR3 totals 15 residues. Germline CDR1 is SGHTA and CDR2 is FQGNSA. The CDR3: CASSLDILNTGELFF. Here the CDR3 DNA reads TGTGCCAGCAGCTTAGACATTTTAAATACCGGGGAGCTGTTTTTT.